This T cell receptor beta chain was sequenced during a study of T-cell reconstitution after alpha-beta-depleted transplantation in children. This clonotype was counted at least ten times. Its antigen remains unidentified. Germline V CDR1 and CDR2: WSHSY, SAAADI. CDR3 length: 13 amino acids. V lost 6 bases and J 0 bases, leaving 8 bases between the germline ends. Findings and caveats of the study: From surviving recipient T cells and thymic progenitors came the high day-60 TCRbeta diversity observed in some patients. At one year after transplant, newly produced T cells mostly accounted for T-cell counts and diversity.

Unique molecular identifiers tagged the TCRbeta library. One entry per CDR3 protein, called by TCRdb with MiXCR from the PCR reads. The sample has about 300,000 distinct CDR3 sequences; 7.5% to 9% are singletons. This TCR came from a female patient between 2 and 15 years old who had a stem cell transplant for Fanconi anemia, so the T cells may come from the graft donor. The chain carries TRBV10-2 and TRBJ1-2; D is ambiguous. Sequencing was performed on peripheral blood, taken 360 days after TCRalphabeta/CD19-depleted stem cell transplant. The CDR3 nucleotides are TGCGCCAGCAGACCCAGCGCTAACTATGGCTACACCTTC. This codes for CASRPSANYGYTF.